A selection of T cell receptor beta chains follows, all from one sample in a study of shared clonotypes between healthy human individuals. Here immunoSEQ multiplex PCR was the method, and the copy in TCRdb shows in-frame clones only, minus some. This table has approximately 1.4 million clones, approximately 98% appearing once. The source material was naive CD4+ T cells sorted from blood. The receptors derive from a man aged 30 to 45 in good health. CDR3s include the opening cysteine and the closing phenylalanine or tryptophan. A D gene is named only where the DNA matches it firmly. For some rows the clone size is stated as once, few or many, or as a class when expanded; others skip it.

J gene	clone size	V gene	D gene	CDR3 length	CDR3 protein	CDR3 DNA
TRBJ2-7	NA	TRBV18	TRBD1	14	CASSPETGSYEQYF	TGTGCCAGCTCACCAGAGACAGGGTCCTACGAGCAGTACTTC
TRBJ1-1	NA	TRBV5-6	NA	14	CASSIRVTGSEAFF	TGTGCCAGCAGTATAAGAGTAACAGGGTCTGAAGCTTTCTTT
TRBJ2-1	NA	TRBV4-3	NA	16	CASSQDPGTSYNEQFF	TGCGCCAGCAGCCAGGACCCTGGGACTTCATACAATGAGCAGTTCTTC
TRBJ1-4	NA	TRBV18	TRBD1	16	CASSQTGGAGNEKLFF	TGTGCCAGCTCGCAGACAGGGGGCGCTGGTAATGAAAAACTGTTTTTT
TRBJ2-1	NA	TRBV18	NA	11	CASSPTGQQFF	TGTGCCAGCTCACCGACGGGACAGCAGTTCTTC
TRBJ2-7	NA	TRBV19	TRBD2	14	CASSASGSALEQYF	TGTGCCAGTAGTGCCAGCGGGAGCGCCCTCGAGCAGTACTTC
TRBJ2-7	NA	TRBV18	NA	11	CASSPGYEQYF	TGTGCCAGCTCGCCCGGCTACGAGCAGTACTTC
TRBJ2-3	NA	TRBV4-1	TRBD2	19	CASSQDRNSGRALEDTQYF	TGCGCCAGCAGCCAAGATCGGAATAGCGGGAGGGCCCTCGAAGATACGCAGTATTTT
TRBJ2-7	NA	TRBV7-6	TRBD2	15	CASSLEAGGPYEQYF	TGTGCCAGCAGCTTAGAAGCGGGAGGCCCCTACGAGCAGTACTTC
TRBJ1-5	NA	TRBV7-9	TRBD1	18	CASSLSPRGIGSNQPQHF	TGTGCCAGCAGCTTATCTCCCAGGGGGATTGGGAGCAATCAGCCCCAGCATTTT
TRBJ1-2	NA	TRBV4-3	TRBD1	16	CASRRRTGGDSYGYTF	TGCGCCAGCAGGCGAAGGACAGGGGGCGACAGCTATGGCTACACCTTC
TRBJ2-2	NA	TRBV5-1	NA	17	CASSLAPAGGGFAELFF	TGCGCCAGCAGCTTGGCCCCGGCCGGAGGGGGGTTTGCGGAGCTGTTTTTT
TRBJ2-1	NA	TRBV18	NA	15	CASSPVAEPYNEQFF	TGTGCCAGCTCACCGGTAGCGGAGCCCTACAATGAGCAGTTCTTC
TRBJ2-7	NA	TRBV6-1	TRBD2	14	CASALAGVMNEQYF	TGTGCCAGCGCCCTAGCGGGAGTGATGAACGAGCAGTACTTC
TRBJ2-6	once	TRBV11-3	NA	17	CASSVGQTSSGANVLTF	TGTGCCAGCAGCGTCGGACAGACCTCCTCTGGGGCCAACGTCCTGACTTTC
TRBJ2-1	NA	TRBV7-3	TRBD2	15	CASSLAGAHYNEQFF	TGTGCCAGCAGCTTAGCGGGAGCCCACTACAATGAGCAGTTCTTC
TRBJ2-5	NA	TRBV6-1	NA	12	CASSRYQETQYF	TGTGCCAGCAGCCGGTACCAAGAGACCCAGTACTTC
TRBJ2-7	NA	TRBV6-6	TRBD2	15	CASSSSASGSYEQYF	TGTGCCAGCAGTTCGTCGGCTAGCGGGAGCTACGAGCAGTACTTC
TRBJ1-1	NA	TRBV5-1	NA	14	CASSLAGGGTEAFF	TGCGCCAGCAGCTTGGCTGGTGGTGGGACTGAAGCTTTCTTT
TRBJ2-1	once	TRBV7-9	TRBD2	15	CASSLVGAGNNEQFF	TGTGCCAGCAGCTTAGTTGGAGCGGGGAACAATGAGCAGTTCTTC
TRBJ1-4	NA	TRBV6-5	NA	14	CASGARQGSEKLFF	TGTGCCAGCGGGGCTCGGCAGGGGAGTGAAAAACTGTTTTTT
TRBJ2-1	NA	TRBV6-6	TRBD2	15	CASSWGGSPSNEQFF	TGTGCCAGCAGTTGGGGCGGGAGTCCGTCCAATGAGCAGTTCTTC
TRBJ2-5	NA	TRBV2	NA	13	CASTSGMSQTQYF	TGTGCCAGCACTTCGGGGATGTCCCAGACCCAGTACTTC
TRBJ2-7	NA	TRBV6-6	NA	12	CASSYSPDEQYF	TGTGCCAGCAGTTACAGTCCGGACGAGCAGTACTTC
TRBJ2-7	NA	TRBV7-2	NA	14	CASSVAEWAYEQYF	TGTGCCAGCAGCGTCGCCGAGTGGGCCTACGAGCAGTACTTC
TRBJ2-5	NA	TRBV5-1	NA	14	CASSLGQLGETQYF	TGCGCCAGCAGCTTGGGACAGCTAGGGGAGACCCAGTACTTC
TRBJ1-4	NA	TRBV7-9	NA	15	CASSPSLGREEKLFF	TGTGCCAGCAGCCCCAGCCTTGGCCGGGAGGAAAAACTGTTTTTT
TRBJ1-2	NA	TRBV7-2	NA	14	CASSLAHQLDVYTF	TGTGCCAGCAGCTTAGCGCACCAGTTGGATGTCTACACCTTC
TRBJ2-7	NA	TRBV6-5	NA	14	CASCPTGSTGEQYF	TGTGCCAGCTGCCCCACTGGGTCCACCGGCGAGCAGTACTTC